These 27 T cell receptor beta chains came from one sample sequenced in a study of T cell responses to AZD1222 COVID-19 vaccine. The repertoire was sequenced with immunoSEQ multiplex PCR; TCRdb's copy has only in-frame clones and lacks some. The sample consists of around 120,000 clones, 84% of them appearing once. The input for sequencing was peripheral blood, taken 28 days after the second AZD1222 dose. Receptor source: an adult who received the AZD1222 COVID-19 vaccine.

The CDR3 DNA sequence: TGTGCCAGCAGCTTAGGCGCGGGCCCCCAGTCTGGAAACACCATATATTTT. Translated, it gives CASSLGAGPQSGNTIYF. This chain connects TRBV7-2 to TRBJ1-3; no clear D gene. The germline V and J ends were trimmed by 1 base and 1 base, with 14 bases remaining between them. Germline V gene sequence: CDR1 SGHTA, CDR2 FQGNSA. This CDR3 has 17 residues.

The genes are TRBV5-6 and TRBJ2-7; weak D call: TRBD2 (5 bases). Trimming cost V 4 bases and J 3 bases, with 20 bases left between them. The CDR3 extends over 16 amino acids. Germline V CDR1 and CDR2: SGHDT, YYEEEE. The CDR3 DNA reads TGTGCCAGCAGCGAAGGGTCGGGGAGAAGGGTCTACGAGCAGTACTTC. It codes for CASSEGSGRRVYEQYF.

The CDR3 is CASSLDQPTDTEAFF. DNA of the CDR3: TGCGCCAGCAGCTTGGATCAGCCTACCGACACTGAAGCTTTCTTT. The chain uses TRBV5-1 and TRBJ1-1; D not resolved. Trimming left V 0 bases short and J 3 bases short, with 12 bases between. The CDR3 contains 15 residues. Per germline, CDR1 SGHRS and CDR2 YFSETQ.

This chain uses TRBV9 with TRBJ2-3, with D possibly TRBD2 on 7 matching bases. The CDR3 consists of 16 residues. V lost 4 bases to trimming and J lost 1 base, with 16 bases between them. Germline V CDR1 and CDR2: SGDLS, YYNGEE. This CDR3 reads CASSHPGGGGTDTQYF. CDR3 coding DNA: TGTGCCAGCAGCCACCCCGGAGGGGGGGGCACAGATACGCAGTATTTT.

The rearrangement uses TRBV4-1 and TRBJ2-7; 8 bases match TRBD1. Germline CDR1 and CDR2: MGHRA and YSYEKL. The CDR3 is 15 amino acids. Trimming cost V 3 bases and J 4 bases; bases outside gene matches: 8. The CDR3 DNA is TGCGCCAGCAGCCACACAGGGGGTATAATTTACGAGCAGTACTTC. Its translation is CASSHTGGIIYEQYF.

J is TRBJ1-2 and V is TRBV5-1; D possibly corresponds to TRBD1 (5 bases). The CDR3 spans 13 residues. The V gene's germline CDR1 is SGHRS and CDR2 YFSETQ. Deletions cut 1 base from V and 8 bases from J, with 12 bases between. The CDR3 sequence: CASSLIGTGGYTF. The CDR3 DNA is TGCGCCAGCAGCTTGATAGGGACGGGGGGCTACACCTTC.

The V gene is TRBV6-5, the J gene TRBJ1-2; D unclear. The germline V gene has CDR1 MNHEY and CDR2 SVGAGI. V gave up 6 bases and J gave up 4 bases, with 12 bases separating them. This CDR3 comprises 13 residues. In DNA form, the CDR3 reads TGTGCCAGCAGCCTTCAGAAAACCTATGGCTACACCTTC. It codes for CASSLQKTYGYTF.

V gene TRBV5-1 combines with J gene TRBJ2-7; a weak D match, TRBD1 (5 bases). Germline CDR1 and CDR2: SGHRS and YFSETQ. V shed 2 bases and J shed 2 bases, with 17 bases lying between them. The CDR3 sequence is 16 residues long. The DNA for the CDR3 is TGCGCCAGCAGCTTATCTCACTGGGGCCCCACCTACGAGCAGTACTTC. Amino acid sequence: CASSLSHWGPTYEQYF.

The CDR3 DNA is TGTGCCAGCAGTTTAGGACAGGGTGGCCAGCCCCAGCATTTT. Encoded protein: CASSLGQGGQPQHF. The rearrangement joins TRBV28 to TRBJ1-5, with 8 bases fitting TRBD1. Germline loops: CDR1 MDHEN, CDR2 SYDVKM. The ends lost 2 bases at V and 7 bases at J; junction bases unmatched: 4. CDR3 size: 14 residues.

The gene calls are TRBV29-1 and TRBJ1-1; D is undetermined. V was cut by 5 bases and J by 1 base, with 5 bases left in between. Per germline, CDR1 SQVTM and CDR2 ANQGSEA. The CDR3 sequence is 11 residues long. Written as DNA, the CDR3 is TGCAGCGTTCTGGAGAACACTGAAGCTTTCTTT. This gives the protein CSVLENTEAFF.

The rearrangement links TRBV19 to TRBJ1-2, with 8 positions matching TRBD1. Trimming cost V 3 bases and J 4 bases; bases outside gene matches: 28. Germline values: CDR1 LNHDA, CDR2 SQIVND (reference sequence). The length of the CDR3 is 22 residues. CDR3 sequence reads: CASSMRDGQSLNLGTGGYGYTF. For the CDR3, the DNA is TGTGCCAGTAGTATGCGAGACGGGCAGTCCCTCAATTTGGGCACAGGGGGCTATGGCTACACCTTC.

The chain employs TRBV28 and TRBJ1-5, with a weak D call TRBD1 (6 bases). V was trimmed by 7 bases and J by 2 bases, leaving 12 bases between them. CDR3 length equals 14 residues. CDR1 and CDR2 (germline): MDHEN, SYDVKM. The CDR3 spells CASIAAGGNQPQHF. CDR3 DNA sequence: TGTGCCAGCATTGCGGCAGGGGGCAATCAGCCCCAGCATTTT.

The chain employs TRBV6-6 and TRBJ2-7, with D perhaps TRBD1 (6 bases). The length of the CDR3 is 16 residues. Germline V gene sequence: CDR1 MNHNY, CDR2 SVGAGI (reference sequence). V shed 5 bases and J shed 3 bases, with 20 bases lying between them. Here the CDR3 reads CASSPTLTGTNYEQYF. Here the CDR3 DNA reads TGTGCCAGCAGTCCAACCCTGACAGGAACGAACTACGAGCAGTACTTC.

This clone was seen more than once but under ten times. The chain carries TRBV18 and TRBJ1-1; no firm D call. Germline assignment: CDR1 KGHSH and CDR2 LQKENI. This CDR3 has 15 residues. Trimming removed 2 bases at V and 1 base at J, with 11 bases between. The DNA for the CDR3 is TGTGCCAGCTCACCATCCTCGCTTAGGAACACTGAAGCTTTCTTT. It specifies CASSPSSLRNTEAFF.

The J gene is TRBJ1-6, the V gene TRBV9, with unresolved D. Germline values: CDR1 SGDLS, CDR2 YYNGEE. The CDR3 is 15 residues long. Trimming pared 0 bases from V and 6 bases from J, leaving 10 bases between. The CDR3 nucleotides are TGTGCCAGCAGCGTAGTGCCGGGTTCTAATTCACCCCTCCACTTT. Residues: CASSVVPGSNSPLHF.

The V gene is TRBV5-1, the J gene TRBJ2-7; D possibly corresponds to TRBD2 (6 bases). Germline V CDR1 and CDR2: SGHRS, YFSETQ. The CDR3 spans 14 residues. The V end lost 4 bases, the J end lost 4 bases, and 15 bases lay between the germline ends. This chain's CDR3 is CASSAQEGPYEQYF. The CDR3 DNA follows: TGCGCCAGCAGCGCTCAGGAGGGGCCATACGAGCAGTACTTC.

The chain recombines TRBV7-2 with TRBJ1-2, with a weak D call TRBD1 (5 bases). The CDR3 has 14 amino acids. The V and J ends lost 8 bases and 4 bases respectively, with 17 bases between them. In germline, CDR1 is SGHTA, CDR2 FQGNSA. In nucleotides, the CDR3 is TGTGCCAGCGCCCCGGGGCCAGAGTTCTATGGCTACACCTTC. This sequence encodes CASAPGPEFYGYTF.

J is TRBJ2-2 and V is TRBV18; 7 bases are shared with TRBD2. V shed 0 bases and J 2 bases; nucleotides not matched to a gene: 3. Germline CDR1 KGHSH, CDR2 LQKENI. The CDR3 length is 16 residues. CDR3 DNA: TGTGCCAGCTCACCACCGAGCGGGGCAAACACCGGGGAGCTGTTTTTT. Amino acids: CASSPPSGANTGELFF.

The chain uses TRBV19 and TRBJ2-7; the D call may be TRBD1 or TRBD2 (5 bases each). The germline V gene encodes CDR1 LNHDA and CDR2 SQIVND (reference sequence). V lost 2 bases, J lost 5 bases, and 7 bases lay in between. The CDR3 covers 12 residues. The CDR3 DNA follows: TGTGCCAGTAGTATATTGGGGGACGAGCAGTACTTC. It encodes CASSILGDEQYF.

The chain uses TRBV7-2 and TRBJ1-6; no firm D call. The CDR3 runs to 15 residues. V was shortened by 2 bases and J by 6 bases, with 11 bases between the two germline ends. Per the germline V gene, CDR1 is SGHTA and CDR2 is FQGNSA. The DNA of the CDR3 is TGTGCCAGCAGCTTACTAGGGCCCCCTAATTCACCCCTCCACTTT. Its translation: CASSLLGPPNSPLHF.

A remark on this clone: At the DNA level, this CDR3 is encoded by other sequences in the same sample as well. The CDR3 bases are TGTGCCAGCAGTTACAAGGACAACTATGGCTACACCTTC. Its protein product is CASSYKDNYGYTF. The chain uses TRBV6-5 and TRBJ1-2, with no clear D. The CDR3 runs to 13 residues. Germline V gives CDR1 MNHEY, CDR2 SVGAGI. With 2 bases removed from V and 2 bases from J, the gap between germline ends came to 6 bases.

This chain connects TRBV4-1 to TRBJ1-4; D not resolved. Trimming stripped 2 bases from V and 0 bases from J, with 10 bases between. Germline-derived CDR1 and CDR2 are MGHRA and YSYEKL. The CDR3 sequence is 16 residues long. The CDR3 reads CASSQRPEATNEKLFF. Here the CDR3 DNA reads TGCGCCAGCAGCCAAAGACCTGAGGCAACTAATGAAAAACTGTTTTTT.

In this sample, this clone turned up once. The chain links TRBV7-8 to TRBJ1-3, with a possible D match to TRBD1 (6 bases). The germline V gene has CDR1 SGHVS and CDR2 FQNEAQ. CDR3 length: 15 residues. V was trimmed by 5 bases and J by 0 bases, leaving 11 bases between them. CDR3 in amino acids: CASSPRDISGNTIYF. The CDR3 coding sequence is TGTGCCAGCAGCCCCCGGGACATCTCTGGAAACACCATATATTTT.

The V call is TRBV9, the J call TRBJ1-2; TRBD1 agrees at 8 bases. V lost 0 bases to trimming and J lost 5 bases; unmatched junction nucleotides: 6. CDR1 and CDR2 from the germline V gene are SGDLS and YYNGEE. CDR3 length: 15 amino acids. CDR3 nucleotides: TGTGCCAGCAGCGTAGAACCAGGGGGCATTTATGGCTACACCTTC. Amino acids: CASSVEPGGIYGYTF.

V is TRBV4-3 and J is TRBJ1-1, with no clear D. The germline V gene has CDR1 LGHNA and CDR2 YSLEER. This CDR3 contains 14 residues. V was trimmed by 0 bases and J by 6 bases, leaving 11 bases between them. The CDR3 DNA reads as TGCGCCAGCAGCCAAGATTTCTCAGAGCCTGAAGCTTTCTTT. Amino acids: CASSQDFSEPEAFF.

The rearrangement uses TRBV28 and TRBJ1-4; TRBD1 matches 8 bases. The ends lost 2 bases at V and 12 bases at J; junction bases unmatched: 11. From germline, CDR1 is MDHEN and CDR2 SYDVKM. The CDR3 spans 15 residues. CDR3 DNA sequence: TGTGCCAGCAGTTTACTAGCAGGGGGCGTATTGGAACTGTTTTTT. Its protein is CASSLLAGGVLELFF.

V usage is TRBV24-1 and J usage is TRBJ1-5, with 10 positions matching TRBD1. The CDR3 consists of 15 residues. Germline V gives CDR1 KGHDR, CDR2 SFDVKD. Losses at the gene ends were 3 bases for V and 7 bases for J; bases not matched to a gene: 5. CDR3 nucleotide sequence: TGTGCCACCAGTGATCCGCGGACAGGGGGACAGCCCCAGCATTTT. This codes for CATSDPRTGGQPQHF.